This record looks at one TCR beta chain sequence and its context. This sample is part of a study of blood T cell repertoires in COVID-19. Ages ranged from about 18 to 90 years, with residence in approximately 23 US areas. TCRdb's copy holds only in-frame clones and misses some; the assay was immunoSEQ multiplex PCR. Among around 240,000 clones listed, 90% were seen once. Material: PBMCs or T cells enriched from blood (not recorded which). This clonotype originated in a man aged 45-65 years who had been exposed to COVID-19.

Written as DNA, the CDR3 is TGCAGCGCCGCGCCCTCCGGGACAGGGGACGAGACCCAGTACTTC. It encodes CSAAPSGTGDETQYF. The rearrangement joins TRBV29-1 to TRBJ2-5, with TRBD1 matching 10 bases. The length of the CDR3 is 15 residues. Trimming cost V 7 bases and J 5 bases; bases outside gene matches: 13. The germline V gene encodes CDR1 SQVTM and CDR2 ANQGSEA.